Below are 16 T cell receptor beta chains sequenced from a single sample in a study of early T cells in non-severe SARS-CoV-2 infection. TCRdb independently ran MiXCR on the 5' RACE reads; one entry per CDR3 protein. Altogether fewer than 60,000 distinct CDR3 sequences are present, roughly 10% being singletons, with the ten largest covering approximately 5.3%. The input for sequencing was whole blood, taken at baseline. Every receptor here comes from an adult who was a healthcare worker with PCR-confirmed SARS-CoV-2 infection or an uninfected control (not recorded which).

At least ten counts were recorded for this clonotype. This chain uses TRBV12-3 or TRBV12-4 with TRBJ1-5; 7 positions match TRBD1. The CDR3 has 16 amino acids. Trimming cost V 5 bases and J 0 bases; bases outside gene matches: 7. The CDR3 DNA sequence: TGTGCCAGCAGTCGGGGGACAGCGGATAGCAATCAGCCCCAGCATTTT. Protein sequence: CASSRGTADSNQPQHF.

This clonotype turned up a few times. The J gene is TRBJ2-2, the V gene TRBV10-2; D is possibly TRBD1 or TRBD2 (9 bases each). V was cut by 8 bases and J by 5 bases, with 45 bases left in between. The CDR3 contains 24 residues. Germline CDR1 reads WSHSY; CDR2 reads SAAADI. This chain's CDR3 is CASRYRTGVDQREAPRGGTGELFF. The CDR3 region has the DNA TGCGCCAGCCGATACCGGACAGGGGTGGATCAGCGGGAGGCCCCCCGGGGAGGTACCGGGGAGCTGTTTTTT.

V gene TRBV6-5 combines with J gene TRBJ2-7; a weak D match, TRBD2 (6 bases). Germline V gene lookup returns CDR1 MNHEY and CDR2 SVGAGI. Between the trimmed V and J ends, which lost 4 bases and 7 bases, there was a span of 17 bases. The CDR3 is 14 residues long. CDR3 residues: CASSSRGNSREQYF. Here the CDR3 DNA reads TGTGCCAGCAGTTCCCGGGGGAATTCTCGGGAGCAGTACTTC.

Points on this clonotype: Sequence at one end of the junction differs from germline and may be a read error. J is TRBJ2-5 and V is TRBV7-7, with D perhaps matching TRBD1 (6 bases). Germline V lookup: CDR1 SSHAT, CDR2 FNYEAQ (reference sequence). This CDR3 contains 14 residues. This CDR3 reads CASSSTGSWETQYF. The CDR3, as DNA: TGTGCTAGCAGCTCCACAGGGTCTTGGGAGACCCAGTACTTC.

Only a few counts were recorded for this clonotype. The chain employs TRBV7-3 and TRBJ2-3; tentatively, D is TRBD1 or TRBD2 (5 bases each). The CDR3 is 13 amino acids. The V gene lost 5 bases and the J gene lost 10 bases, with 16 bases spanning the gap. Germline CDR1 and CDR2: SGHTA and FQGTGA. CDR3 sequence reads: CASSRDPQQAQYF. The CDR3 region has the DNA TGTGCCAGCAGCCGGGACCCACAGCAGGCGCAGTATTTT.

This clonotype occurred a few times. The chain joins TRBV6-2 or TRBV6-3 to TRBJ1-1, with D perhaps matching TRBD1 (6 bases). V dropped 6 bases and J dropped 2 bases, with 13 bases sitting between them. Germline CDR1 MNHEY, CDR2 SVGEGT. The CDR3 is 14 amino acids. The CDR3 DNA reads as TGTGCCAGCAGCGACGCAGGGGCTAACACTGAAGCTTTCTTT. It encodes CASSDAGANTEAFF.

This clonotype was recorded only once. The chain has TRBV5-4 and TRBJ2-7; D may correspond to TRBD1 or TRBD2 (5 bases each). V was pared by 0 bases and J by 2 bases, with 12 bases between. The CDR3 loop spans 15 amino acids. Germline CDR1 reads SGHNT; CDR2 reads YYREEE (reference sequence). The CDR3 bases are TGTGCCAGCAGCTTGGCTCGGGGCCCCACCTACGAGCAGTACTTC. Translation: CASSLARGPTYEQYF.

The J gene is TRBJ2-7, the V gene TRBV7-8; D assignment may be TRBD1 or TRBD2 (5 bases each). CDR1 and CDR2 from the germline V gene are SGHVS and FQNEAQ. V was cut by 0 bases and J by 5 bases, with 17 bases left in between. The CDR3 contains 16 residues. The CDR3 sequence: CASSLARQGRIDEQYF. Written as DNA, the CDR3 is TGTGCCAGCAGCTTAGCCCGGCAGGGACGCATAGACGAGCAGTACTTC.

This clonotype appeared a single time. The chain is built from TRBV6-4 and TRBJ1-1; D gene unclear. In germline, CDR1 is MRHNA, CDR2 SNTAGT. With 6 bases removed from V and 4 bases from J, the gap between germline ends came to 12 bases. This CDR3 comprises 13 residues. The DNA for the CDR3 is TGTGCCAGCAGCCTGAGGGTAGGCACTGAAGCTTTCTTT. Translated, it gives CASSLRVGTEAFF.

This clonotype appeared many times. This chain uses TRBV5-4 with TRBJ2-1; TRBD2 matches at 7 bases. Trimming at V came to 0 bases and at J to 3 bases, leaving 3 bases not matched to a gene. CDR3 length equals 15 residues. CDR1 SGHNT and CDR2 YYREEE come from the germline V gene (reference sequence). CDR3 sequence: CASSLGGRSYNEQFF. The CDR3 DNA follows: TGTGCCAGCAGCTTGGGCGGGAGAAGCTACAATGAGCAGTTCTTC.

A few counts support this clonotype. The chain is built from TRBV2 and TRBJ1-5, with 8 bases lining up with TRBD1. With 4 bases clipped from V and 3 bases from J, the junction kept 5 bases outside the gene matches. CDR1 SNHLY and CDR2 FYNNEI come from the germline V gene. The CDR3 has 15 residues. CDR3 sequence reads: CASSAGQGNNQPQHF. CDR3 nucleotides: TGTGCCAGCAGTGCCGGACAGGGAAACAATCAGCCCCAGCATTTT.

This clonotype has more than one count but fewer than ten. The chain is built from TRBV20-1 and TRBJ2-3; TRBD2 aligns across 8 bases. V lost 3 bases and J lost 0; bases outside the gene matches: 5. Germline CDR1 DFQATT, CDR2 SNEGSKA (reference sequence). The CDR3 is made up of 15 amino acids. The CDR3 region has the DNA TGCAGTGCTAGGGACCAGCGGGAGAGCACAGATACGCAGTATTTT. Its protein is CSARDQRESTDTQYF.

This clonotype was detected only a few times. The chain links TRBV11-2 to TRBJ1-4, with D maybe TRBD1 (5 bases). Germline V gives CDR1 SGHAT, CDR2 FQNNGV. CDR3 length: 18 residues. V was clipped by 1 base and J by 0 bases, with 15 bases between them. The CDR3 coding sequence is TGTGCCAGCAGCTTAGTTGACAGTAGAAGATCAACTAATGAAAAACTGTTTTTT. The encoded protein is CASSLVDSRRSTNEKLFF.

In this sample, this clonotype turned up many times. The V and J genes are TRBV27 and TRBJ1-6; tentative D call: TRBD1 (6 bases). This CDR3 is 15 amino acids long. The germline CDR1 and CDR2 sequences are MNHEY and SMNVEV (reference sequence). The V end was cut by 5 bases, the J end by 8 bases, with 16 bases between. The CDR3 coding sequence is TGTGCCAGCAGTGCTTTGACAAGGACAGATTCACCCCTCCACTTT. It yields the protein CASSALTRTDSPLHF.

V is TRBV20-1 and J is TRBJ2-1, with TRBD2 identical over 12 bases. The germline gives CDR1 DFQATT, CDR2 SNEGSKA (reference sequence). The CDR3 runs to 16 residues. V was clipped by 4 bases and J by 2 bases; unmatched bases: 6. This CDR3 reads CSAILAGGRAYNEQFF. The CDR3 DNA sequence: TGCAGTGCTATACTAGCGGGGGGCCGAGCCTACAATGAGCAGTTCTTC.

This clonotype was detected only a few times. The rearrangement joins TRBV25-1 to TRBJ2-5, with TRBD2 as a possible D gene (6 bases). Trimming took 4 bases from V and 10 from J, leaving 22 bases between them. Germline-derived CDR1 and CDR2 are MGHDK and SYGVNS. This CDR3 contains 15 residues. In DNA form, the CDR3 reads TGTGCCAGCAGTGGACTAAAAGGGCCGGGGGTGGACCAGTACTTC. It specifies CASSGLKGPGVDQYF.